The source of this T cell receptor beta chain is a study of blood T cells in healthy people across ages. Alongside a J-beta primer mix, a sample-barcoded 5' primer served in a second PCR lasting about 7 to 12 cycles. Using its own MiXCR run on the 5' RACE reads, TCRdb lists one record per CDR3 protein. The sample lists around 1,500,000 distinct CDR3 sequences, roughly 27% occurring once. Extracted total RNA amounted to at least 5.5 micrograms for each sample. About this clonotype itself: A read error may be the cause here, since a much bigger clone is one base away.

The TCR sequence derives from a woman aged 25 to 39 in good health. The sequenced sample consisted of blood.

The CDR3 spells CDSSSRGLDGDQYF. Written as DNA, the CDR3 is TGTGACAGCAGCTCACGCGGACTAGACGGCGATCAGTACTTC. The J gene is TRBJ2-7, the V gene TRBV7-8, with 7 bases identical to TRBD2. The CDR3 totals 14 residues. The germline gives CDR1 SGHVS, CDR2 FQNEAQ.